This T cell receptor beta chain was retrieved from a study of T cells in Graves' hyperthyroidism and ophthalmopathy. At the level of the study: It was at initial diagnosis, before any treatment, that peripheral blood was collected. Findings and caveats of the study: Among thyroid clonotypes expanded above 0.001, most also appeared in blood.

As concerns this clonotype: Its antigen is as yet unknown.

The CDR3 runs 15 residues. Per germline, CDR1 LNHDA and CDR2 SQIVND (reference sequence). The ends were cut back, 8 bases at V and 3 bases at J, with 19 bases in the middle. Researchers took RNA transcripts and amplified the TCR beta CDR3 regions from them. In the first-round RT-PCR of the TCR CDR3, the HTBI primer set was used. MiXCR, applied by TCRdb to the multiplex PCR reads, yields one record per CDR3 protein. Of more than 150,000 distinct CDR3 sequences in the sample, 15% to 20% were seen once. The sequence was obtained from a woman aged 45-65 years with Graves' hyperthyroidism. Sequenced: blood. The chain has TRBV19 and TRBJ1-1; tentative D call: TRBD1 (5 bases). The CDR3 DNA sequence: TGTGCCAGTGCCCCCATAACAAAAGGGGACACTGAAGCTTTCTTT. Its translation: CASAPITKGDTEAFF.